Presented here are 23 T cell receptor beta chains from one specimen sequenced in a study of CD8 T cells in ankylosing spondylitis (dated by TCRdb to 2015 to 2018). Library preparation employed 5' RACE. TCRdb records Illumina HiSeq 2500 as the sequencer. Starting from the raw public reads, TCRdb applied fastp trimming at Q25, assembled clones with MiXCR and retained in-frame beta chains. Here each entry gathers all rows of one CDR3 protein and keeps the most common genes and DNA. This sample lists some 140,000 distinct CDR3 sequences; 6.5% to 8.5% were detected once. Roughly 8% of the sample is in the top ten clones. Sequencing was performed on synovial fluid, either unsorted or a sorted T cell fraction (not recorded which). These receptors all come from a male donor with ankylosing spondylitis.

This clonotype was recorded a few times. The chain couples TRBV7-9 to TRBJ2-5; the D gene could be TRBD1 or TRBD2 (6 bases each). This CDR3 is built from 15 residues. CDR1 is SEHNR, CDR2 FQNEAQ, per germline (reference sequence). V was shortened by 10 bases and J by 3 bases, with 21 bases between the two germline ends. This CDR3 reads CATTRGGQREETQYF. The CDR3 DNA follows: TGTGCCACGACTCGTGGGGGGCAGAGAGAAGAGACCCAGTACTTC.

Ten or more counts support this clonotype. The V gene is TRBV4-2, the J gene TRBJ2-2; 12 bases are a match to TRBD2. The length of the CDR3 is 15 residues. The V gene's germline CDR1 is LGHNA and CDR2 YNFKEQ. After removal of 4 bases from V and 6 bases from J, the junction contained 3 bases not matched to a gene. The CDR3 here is CASSRLAGEPGELFF. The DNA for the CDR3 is TGTGCCAGCAGCCGACTAGCGGGAGAACCCGGGGAGCTGTTTTTT.

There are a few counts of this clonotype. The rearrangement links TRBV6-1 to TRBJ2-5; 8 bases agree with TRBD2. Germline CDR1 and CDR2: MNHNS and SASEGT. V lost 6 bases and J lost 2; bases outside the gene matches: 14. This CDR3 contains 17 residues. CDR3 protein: CASSPRVAGGIQETQYF. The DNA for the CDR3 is TGTGCCAGCAGCCCCAGAGTGGCGGGGGGTATTCAAGAGACCCAGTACTTC.

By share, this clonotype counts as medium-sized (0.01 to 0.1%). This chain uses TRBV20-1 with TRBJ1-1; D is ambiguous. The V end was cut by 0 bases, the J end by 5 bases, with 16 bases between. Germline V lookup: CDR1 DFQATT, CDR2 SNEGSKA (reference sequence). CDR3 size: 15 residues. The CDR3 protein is CSAREFGSPKTEAFF. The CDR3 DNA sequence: TGCAGTGCTAGAGAATTTGGGTCTCCGAAGACTGAAGCTTTCTTT.

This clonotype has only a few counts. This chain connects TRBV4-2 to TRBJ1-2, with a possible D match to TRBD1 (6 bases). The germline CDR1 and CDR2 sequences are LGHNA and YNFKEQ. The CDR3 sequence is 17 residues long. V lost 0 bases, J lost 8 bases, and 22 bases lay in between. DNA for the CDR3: TGTGCCAGCAGCCAAGATCAGGCAGGGGCGCGAATTTTGGGCTACACCTTC. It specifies CASSQDQAGARILGYTF.

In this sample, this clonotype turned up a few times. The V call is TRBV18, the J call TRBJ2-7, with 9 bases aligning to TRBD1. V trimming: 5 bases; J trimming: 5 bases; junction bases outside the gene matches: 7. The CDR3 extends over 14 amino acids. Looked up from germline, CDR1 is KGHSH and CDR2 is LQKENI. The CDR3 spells CASSVTGGYDEQYF. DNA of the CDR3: TGTGCCAGCTCAGTAACAGGGGGCTACGACGAGCAGTACTTC.

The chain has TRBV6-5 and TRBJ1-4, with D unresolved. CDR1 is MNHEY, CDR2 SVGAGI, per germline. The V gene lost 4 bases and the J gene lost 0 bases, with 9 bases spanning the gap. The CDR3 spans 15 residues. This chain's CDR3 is CASSSPAATNEKLFF. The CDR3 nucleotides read TGTGCCAGCAGTTCCCCGGCTGCAACTAATGAAAAACTGTTTTTT.

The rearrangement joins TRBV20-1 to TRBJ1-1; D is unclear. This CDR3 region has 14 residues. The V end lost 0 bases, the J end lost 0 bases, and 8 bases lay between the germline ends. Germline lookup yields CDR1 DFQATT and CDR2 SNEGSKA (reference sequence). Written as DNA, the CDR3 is TGCAGTGCTAGAGATTTCAGCATGAACACTGAAGCTTTCTTT. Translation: CSARDFSMNTEAFF.

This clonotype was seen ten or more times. The CDR3 protein is CASSEASGGVEQYF. In DNA, the CDR3 is TGTGCCAGCAGCGAGGCTAGCGGGGGAGTCGAGCAGTACTTC. The V and J genes are TRBV5-4 and TRBJ2-7; 10 nucleotides match TRBD2. The V and J ends lost 4 bases and 6 bases, in that order; junction bases with no gene match: 7. Germline-derived CDR1 and CDR2 are SGHNT and YYREEE (reference sequence). This CDR3 region has 14 residues.

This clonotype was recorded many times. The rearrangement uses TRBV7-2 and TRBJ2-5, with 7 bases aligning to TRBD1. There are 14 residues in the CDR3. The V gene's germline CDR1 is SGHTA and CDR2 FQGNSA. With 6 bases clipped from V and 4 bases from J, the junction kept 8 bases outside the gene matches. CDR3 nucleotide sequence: TGTGCCAGCAGTTTTAACAGGGGTTTAGAGACCCAGTACTTC. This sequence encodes CASSFNRGLETQYF.

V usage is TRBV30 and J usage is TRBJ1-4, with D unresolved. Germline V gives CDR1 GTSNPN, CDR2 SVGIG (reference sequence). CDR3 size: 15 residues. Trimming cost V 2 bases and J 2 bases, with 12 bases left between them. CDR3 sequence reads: CAWSHQSGTNEKLFF. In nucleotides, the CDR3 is TGTGCCTGGAGTCATCAGTCGGGGACTAATGAAAAACTGTTTTTT.

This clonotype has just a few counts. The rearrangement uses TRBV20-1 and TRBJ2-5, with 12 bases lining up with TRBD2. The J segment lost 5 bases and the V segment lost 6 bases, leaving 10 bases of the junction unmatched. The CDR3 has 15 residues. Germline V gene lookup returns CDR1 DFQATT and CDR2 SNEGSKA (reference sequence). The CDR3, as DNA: TGCAGTGCGTACCTAGCGGGAGGGCCGGGTGAGACCCAGTACTTC. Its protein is CSAYLAGGPGETQYF.

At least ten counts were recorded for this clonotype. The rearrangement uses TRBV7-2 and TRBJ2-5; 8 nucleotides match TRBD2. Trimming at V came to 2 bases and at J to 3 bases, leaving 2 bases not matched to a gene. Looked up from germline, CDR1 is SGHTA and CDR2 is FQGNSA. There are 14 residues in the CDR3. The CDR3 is CASSLWREEETQYF. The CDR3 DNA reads TGTGCCAGCAGCTTATGGCGGGAGGAAGAGACCCAGTACTTC.

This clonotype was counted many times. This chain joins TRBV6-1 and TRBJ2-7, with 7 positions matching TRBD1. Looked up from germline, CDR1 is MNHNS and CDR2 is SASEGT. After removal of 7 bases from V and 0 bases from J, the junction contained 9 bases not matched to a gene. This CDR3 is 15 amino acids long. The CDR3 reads CASIQGTGVSYEQYF. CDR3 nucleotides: TGTGCCAGCATACAGGGTACAGGGGTCTCCTACGAGCAGTACTTC.

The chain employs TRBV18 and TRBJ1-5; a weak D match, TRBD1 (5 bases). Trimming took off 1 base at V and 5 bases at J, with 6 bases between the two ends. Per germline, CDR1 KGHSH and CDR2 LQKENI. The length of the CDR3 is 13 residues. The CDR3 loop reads CASSPQQDQPQHF. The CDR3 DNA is TGTGCCAGCTCACCACAACAGGATCAGCCCCAGCATTTT.

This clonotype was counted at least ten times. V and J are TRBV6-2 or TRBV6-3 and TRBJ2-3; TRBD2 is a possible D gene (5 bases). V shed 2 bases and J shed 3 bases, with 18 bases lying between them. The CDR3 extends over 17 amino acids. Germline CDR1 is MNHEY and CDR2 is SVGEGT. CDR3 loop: CASSYLLGGWKTDTQYF. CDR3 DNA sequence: TGTGCCAGCAGTTACCTCTTAGGCGGGTGGAAGACAGATACGCAGTATTTT.

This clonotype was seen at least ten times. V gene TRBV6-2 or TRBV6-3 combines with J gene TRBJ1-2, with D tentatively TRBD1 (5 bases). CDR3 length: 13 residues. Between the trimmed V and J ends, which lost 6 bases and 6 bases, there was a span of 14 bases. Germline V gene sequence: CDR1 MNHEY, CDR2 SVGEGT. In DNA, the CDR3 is TGTGCCAGCAGACTCCAGGGCGGGGATGGCTACACCTTC. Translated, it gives CASRLQGGDGYTF.

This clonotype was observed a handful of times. CDR3 DNA sequence: TGTGCCAGCAGTCCCACCACAGGGTCCGGCTATGGCTACACCTTC. Translated: CASSPTTGSGYGYTF. The rearrangement joins TRBV27 to TRBJ1-2, with TRBD1 as a possible D gene (6 bases). In germline, CDR1 is MNHEY, CDR2 SMNVEV (reference sequence). V dropped 5 bases and J dropped 4 bases, with 17 bases sitting between them. This CDR3 has 15 amino acids.

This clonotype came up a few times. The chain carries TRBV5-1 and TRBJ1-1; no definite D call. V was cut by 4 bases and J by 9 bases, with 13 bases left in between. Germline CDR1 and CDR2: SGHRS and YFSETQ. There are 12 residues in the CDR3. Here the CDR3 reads CASSPFGPQAFF. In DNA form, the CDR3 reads TGCGCCAGCAGCCCCTTCGGCCCGCAAGCTTTCTTT. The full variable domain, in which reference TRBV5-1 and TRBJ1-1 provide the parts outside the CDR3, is KAGVTQTPRYLIKTRGQQVTLSCSPISGHRSVSWYQQTPGQGLQFLFEYFSETQRNKGNFPGRFSGRQFSNSRSEMNVSTLELGDSALYLCASSPFGPQAFFGQGTRLTVV.

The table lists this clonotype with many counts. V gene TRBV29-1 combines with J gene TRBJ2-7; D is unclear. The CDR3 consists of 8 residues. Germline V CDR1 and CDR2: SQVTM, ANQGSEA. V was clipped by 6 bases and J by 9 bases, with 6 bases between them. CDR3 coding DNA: TGCAGCGTGTACCCGCAGTACTTC. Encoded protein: CSVYPQYF.

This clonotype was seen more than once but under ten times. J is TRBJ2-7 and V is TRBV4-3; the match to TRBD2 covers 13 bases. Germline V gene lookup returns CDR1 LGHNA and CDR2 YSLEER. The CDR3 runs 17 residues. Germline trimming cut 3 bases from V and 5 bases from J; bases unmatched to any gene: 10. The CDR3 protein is CASSQSLGLAGLDEQYF. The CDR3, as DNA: TGCGCCAGCAGCCAGAGCCTGGGACTAGCGGGACTCGACGAGCAGTACTTC.

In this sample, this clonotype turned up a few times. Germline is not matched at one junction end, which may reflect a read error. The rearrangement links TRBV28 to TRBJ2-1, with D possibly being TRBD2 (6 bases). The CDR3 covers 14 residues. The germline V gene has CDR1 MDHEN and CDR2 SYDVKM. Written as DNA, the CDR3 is TGTGCAAGCAAAACTAGCCGAAACTACAATGAGCAGTTCTTC. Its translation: CASKTSRNYNEQFF.

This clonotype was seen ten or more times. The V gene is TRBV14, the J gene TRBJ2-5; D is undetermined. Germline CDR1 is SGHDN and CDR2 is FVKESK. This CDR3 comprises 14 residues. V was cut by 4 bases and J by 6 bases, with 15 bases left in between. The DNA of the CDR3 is TGTGCCAGCAGCCCGAGGTCACTCAGGAAGACCCAGTACTTC. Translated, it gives CASSPRSLRKTQYF.